What follows are 20 T cell receptor beta chains derived from one specimen sequenced in a study of blood T cell repertoires in COVID-19. Measured with immunoSEQ multiplex PCR; TCRdb has only the in-frame clones, and not every one. The profile covers under 150,000 clones, with about 77% appearing a single time and approximately 25% taken by the ten largest. Sequencing input: peripheral blood. Source of these receptors: a human donor in a cohort sampled during active COVID-19.

V and J are TRBV6-5 and TRBJ1-2; possibly TRBD1 for D (5 bases). CDR3 length: 12 amino acids. Germline CDR1 is MNHEY and CDR2 is SVGAGI. V was shortened by 7 bases and J by 6 bases, with 12 bases between the two germline ends. CDR3 protein: CASNNIRDGYTF. Here the CDR3 DNA reads TGTGCCAGCAATAACATCAGGGATGGCTACACCTTC.

The chain joins TRBV2 to TRBJ2-5; D is possibly TRBD2 (7 bases). V was shortened by 8 bases and J by 1 base, with 11 bases between the two germline ends. The CDR3 covers 13 residues. Per the germline V gene, CDR1 is SNHLY and CDR2 is FYNNEI. This CDR3 is CASWGGAQETQYF. In DNA, the CDR3 is TGTGCCAGCTGGGGGGGGGCCCAAGAGACCCAGTACTTC.

This clone was recorded once. The chain uses TRBV7-2 and TRBJ2-1, with 9 bases lining up with TRBD2. The ends lost 5 bases at V and 4 bases at J; junction bases unmatched: 9. This CDR3 contains 16 residues. Germline loops: CDR1 SGHTA, CDR2 FQGNSA. In DNA, the CDR3 is TGTGCCAGCAGCGCTCGGAGCGGGGGGTTTTACAATGAGCAGTTCTTC. Translation gives CASSARSGGFYNEQFF.

The chain links TRBV5-1 to TRBJ1-1; maybe TRBD1 (6 bases). The CDR3 covers 16 residues. Germline assignment: CDR1 SGHRS and CDR2 YFSETQ. V was shortened by 5 bases and J by 5 bases, with 22 bases between the two germline ends. The CDR3 protein is CASSLTSPRGTTEAFF. The DNA for the CDR3 is TGCGCCAGCAGTTTAACGTCGCCCAGGGGAACGACTGAAGCTTTCTTT.

The V gene is TRBV6-2 or TRBV6-3, the J gene TRBJ1-5, with D possibly TRBD1 on 6 matching bases. The CDR3 runs to 16 residues. V was trimmed by 2 bases and J by 1 base, leaving 12 bases between them. Germline V lookup: CDR1 MNHEY, CDR2 SVGEGT. The CDR3 DNA reads TGTGCCAGCAGTTACGGGCTCACAGGGAGCAATCAGCCCCAGCATTTT. It specifies CASSYGLTGSNQPQHF.

This clone was seen a few times. The J gene is TRBJ2-1, the V gene TRBV7-3; a weak D match, TRBD1 (6 bases). This CDR3 is built from 16 residues. Trimming removed 4 bases at V and 0 bases at J, with 13 bases between. CDR1 is SGHTA, CDR2 FQGTGA, per germline. The CDR3 loop is CASSSGTGSSYNEQFF. CDR3 nucleotides: TGTGCCAGCAGCTCTGGAACAGGGAGCTCCTACAATGAGCAGTTCTTC.

The CDR3 spells CAWSTPGQFYGYTF. CDR3 nucleotides: TGTGCCTGGAGTACTCCTGGACAGTTCTATGGCTACACCTTC. V is TRBV30 and J is TRBJ1-2; a possible D gene is TRBD1 (6 bases). Trimming shortened V by 2 bases and J by 4 bases, and 14 bases separated the two germline ends. Germline assignment: CDR1 GTSNPN and CDR2 SVGIG (reference sequence). CDR3 length equals 14 residues.

This clone was detected only once. This chain links TRBV6-2 or TRBV6-3 with TRBJ1-2; D ambiguous. From germline, CDR1 is MNHEY and CDR2 SVGEGT. Trimming pared 3 bases from V and 8 bases from J, leaving 19 bases between. This CDR3 has 15 residues. The CDR3 DNA reads as TGTGCCAGCAGTTATCAAGGCGGAGGACTTGGCGGCTACACCTTC. This translates into CASSYQGGGLGGYTF.

This chain connects TRBV5-5 to TRBJ2-3, with D perhaps matching TRBD1 (6 bases). The CDR3 is 16 residues long. CDR1 is SGHKS and CDR2 is YYEKEE in the germline V gene (reference sequence). Trimming stripped 4 bases from V and 2 bases from J, with 17 bases between. The CDR3 DNA reads TGTGCCAGCAGCACTTCCCGACAGGCCTTCACAGATACGCAGTATTTT. Its protein is CASSTSRQAFTDTQYF.

DNA for the CDR3: TGTGCCAGCAGCTTAGCTGGGACTAGAACAGATACGCAGTATTTT. Protein sequence: CASSLAGTRTDTQYF. V gene TRBV7-2 combines with J gene TRBJ2-3, with 8 nucleotides matching TRBD2. J was trimmed by 3 bases and V by 0 bases; bases with no gene match: 2. The CDR3 is made up of 15 amino acids. Per germline, CDR1 SGHTA and CDR2 FQGNSA.

The chain combines TRBV2 with TRBJ1-2; 9 positions match TRBD1. The germline CDR1 and CDR2 sequences are SNHLY and FYNNEI. The trim removed 5 bases at V and 7 bases at J, leaving 8 bases unmatched. This CDR3 has 14 residues. This CDR3 reads CASSQTGGMVGYTF. CDR3 DNA sequence: TGTGCCAGCAGTCAGACAGGGGGGATGGTTGGCTACACCTTC.

V and J are TRBV3-1 (or the pseudogene TRBV3-2) and TRBJ2-7, with 7 bases lining up with TRBD1. CDR1 and CDR2 from the germline V gene are LGHDT and YNNKEL (reference sequence). The CDR3 is made up of 15 amino acids. V was pared by 4 bases and J by 3 bases, with 9 bases of the junction left unmatched. CDR3 nucleotides: TGTGCCAGCAGCCCCAGACAGGGAAGGGTCTACGAGCAGTACTTC. Its translation is CASSPRQGRVYEQYF.

The chain couples TRBV7-2 to TRBJ2-3; D is unclear. The germline CDR1 and CDR2 sequences are SGHTA and FQGNSA. V was clipped by 1 base and J by 1 base, with 9 bases between them. This CDR3 is 15 amino acids long. DNA of the CDR3: TGTGCCAGCAGCTTAGGTGTACTCCGCACAGATACGCAGTATTTT. This encodes CASSLGVLRTDTQYF. Based on the CDR3 plus reference TRBV7-2 and TRBJ2-3, the full variable domain is GAGVSQSPSNKVTEKGKDVELRCDPISGHTALYWYRQSLGQGLEFLIYFQGNSAPDKSGLPSDRFSAERTGGSVSTLTIQRTQQEDSAVYLCASSLGVLRTDTQYFGPGTRLTVL.

This rearrangement joins TRBV7-3 to TRBJ2-5; 7 positions match TRBD2. The CDR3 is made up of 14 amino acids. CDR1 and CDR2 from the germline V gene are SGHTA and FQGTGA. V lost 5 bases to trimming and J lost 1 base; unmatched junction nucleotides: 4. Here the CDR3 DNA reads TGTGCCAGCAGCCGGGGAGGGTCCCAAGAGACCCAGTACTTC. This translates into CASSRGGSQETQYF.

For the CDR3, the DNA is TGTGCCAGCAGCTTAGGAAGACTAGCGGGCACCGGGGAGCTGTTTTTT. Translation gives CASSLGRLAGTGELFF. The rearrangement uses TRBV7-7 and TRBJ2-2; 10 nucleotides agree with TRBD2. The CDR3 has 16 residues. Trimming took 1 base from V and 4 from J; bases not matched to a gene: 3. In germline, CDR1 is SSHAT, CDR2 FNYEAQ (reference sequence).

The gene calls are TRBV7-2 and TRBJ1-5; possible D gene TRBD1, 6 bases. Deletions cut 4 bases from V and 5 bases from J, with 15 bases between. The CDR3 length is 15 residues. CDR1 is SGHTA, CDR2 FQGNSA, per germline. The CDR3: CASSSEQGRDQPQHF. The DNA of the CDR3 is TGTGCCAGCAGCTCAGAACAGGGAAGGGATCAGCCCCAGCATTTT.

DNA of the CDR3: TGTGCCAGCACGGGGTGGAGTATGGGTGAGCAGTTCTTC. It codes for CASTGWSMGEQFF. The rearrangement joins TRBV2 to TRBJ2-1; D is perhaps TRBD2 (5 bases). Germline V gives CDR1 SNHLY, CDR2 FYNNEI. The V end lost 7 bases, the J end lost 9 bases, and 16 bases lay between the germline ends. The CDR3 runs 13 residues.

This clone was observed once. The CDR3 here is CASSMRSWATARQGSPLHF. In nucleotides, the CDR3 is TGTGCCAGTAGTATGAGGTCTTGGGCGACAGCCCGGCAAGGTTCACCCCTCCACTTT. V and J are TRBV19 and TRBJ1-6; a possible D gene is TRBD1 (5 bases). V was cut by 3 bases and J by 9 bases, with 27 bases left in between. Germline lookup yields CDR1 LNHDA and CDR2 SQIVND (reference sequence). This CDR3 has 19 amino acids.

The rearrangement uses TRBV30 and TRBJ1-5; possibly TRBD1 for D (5 bases). CDR3 length: 13 amino acids. CDR1 and CDR2 from the germline V gene are GTSNPN and SVGIG (reference sequence). Trimming removed 1 base from V and 8 bases from J, with 12 bases in between. The CDR3 nucleotides are TGTGCCTGGAGTGATGTGCAGGGAAAGCCCCAGCATTTT. Translating it yields CAWSDVQGKPQHF.

This chain connects TRBV30 to TRBJ1-5; D gene uncertain. Germline CDR1 GTSNPN, CDR2 SVGIG (reference sequence). V was shortened by 0 bases and J by 4 bases, with 7 bases between the two germline ends. The CDR3 sequence is 13 residues long. This CDR3 reads CAWSVRKNQPQHF. CDR3 DNA: TGTGCCTGGAGTGTTAGAAAAAATCAGCCCCAGCATTTT.